This TCR beta chain was found in a study of cytomegalovirus exposure and HLA in healthy donors. Sequencing used immunoSEQ multiplex PCR; TCRdb keeps in-frame clones, though not all of them. The data contain about 44,000 clones, under 95% of them singletons. CDR1 is SNHLY, CDR2 FYNNEI, per germline. Deletions cut 1 base from V and 4 bases from J, with 13 bases between. The CDR3 loop spans 15 amino acids. Sequencing input: PBMCs. The chain couples TRBV2 to TRBJ2-5; weak D call: TRBD2 (6 bases). The sequence came from a woman younger than 35 in good health and CMV-seronegative. The CDR3 sequence is CASSEDVREVETQYF. DNA of the CDR3: TGTGCCAGCAGTGAAGACGTCAGGGAGGTAGAGACCCAGTACTTC.